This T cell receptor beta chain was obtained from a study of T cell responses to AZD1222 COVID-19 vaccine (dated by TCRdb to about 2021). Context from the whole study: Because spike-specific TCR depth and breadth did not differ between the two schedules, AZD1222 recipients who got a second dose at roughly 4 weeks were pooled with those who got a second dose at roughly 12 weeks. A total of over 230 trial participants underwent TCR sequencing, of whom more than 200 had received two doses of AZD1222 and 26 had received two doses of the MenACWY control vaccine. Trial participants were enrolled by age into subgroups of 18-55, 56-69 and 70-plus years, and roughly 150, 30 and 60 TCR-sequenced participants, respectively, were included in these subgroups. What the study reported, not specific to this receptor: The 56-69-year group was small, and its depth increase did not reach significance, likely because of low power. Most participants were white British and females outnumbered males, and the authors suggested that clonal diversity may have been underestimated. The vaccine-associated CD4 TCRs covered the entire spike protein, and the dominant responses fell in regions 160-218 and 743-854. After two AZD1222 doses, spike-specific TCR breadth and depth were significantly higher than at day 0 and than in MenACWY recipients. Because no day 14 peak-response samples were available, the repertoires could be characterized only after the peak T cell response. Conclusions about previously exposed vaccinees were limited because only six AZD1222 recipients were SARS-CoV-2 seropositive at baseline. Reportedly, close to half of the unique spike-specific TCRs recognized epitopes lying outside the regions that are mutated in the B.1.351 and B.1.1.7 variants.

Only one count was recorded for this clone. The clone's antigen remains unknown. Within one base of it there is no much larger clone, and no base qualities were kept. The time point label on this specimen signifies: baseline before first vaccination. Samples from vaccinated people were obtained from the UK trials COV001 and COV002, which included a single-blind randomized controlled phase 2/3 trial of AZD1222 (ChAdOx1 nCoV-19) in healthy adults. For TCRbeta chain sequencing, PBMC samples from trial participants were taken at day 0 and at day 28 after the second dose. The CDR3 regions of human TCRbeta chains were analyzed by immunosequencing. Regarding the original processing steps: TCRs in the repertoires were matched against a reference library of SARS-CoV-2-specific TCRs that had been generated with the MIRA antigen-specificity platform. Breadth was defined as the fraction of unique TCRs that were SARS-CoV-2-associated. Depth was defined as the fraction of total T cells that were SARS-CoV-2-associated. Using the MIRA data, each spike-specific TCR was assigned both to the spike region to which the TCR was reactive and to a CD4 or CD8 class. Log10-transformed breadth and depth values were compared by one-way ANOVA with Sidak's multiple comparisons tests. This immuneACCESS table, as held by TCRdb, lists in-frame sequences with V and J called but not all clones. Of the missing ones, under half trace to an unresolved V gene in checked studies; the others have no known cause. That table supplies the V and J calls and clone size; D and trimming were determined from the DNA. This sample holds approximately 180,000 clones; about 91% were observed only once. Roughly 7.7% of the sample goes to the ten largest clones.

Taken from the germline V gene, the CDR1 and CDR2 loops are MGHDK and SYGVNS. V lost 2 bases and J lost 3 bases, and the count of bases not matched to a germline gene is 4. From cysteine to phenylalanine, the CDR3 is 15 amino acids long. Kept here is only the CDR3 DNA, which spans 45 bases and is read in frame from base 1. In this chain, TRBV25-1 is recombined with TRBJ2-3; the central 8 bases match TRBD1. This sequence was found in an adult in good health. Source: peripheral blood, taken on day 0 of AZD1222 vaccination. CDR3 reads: CASSELQGGTDTQYF. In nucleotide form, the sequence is TGTGCCAGCAGTGAACTACAGGGGGGTACAGATACGCAGTATTTT.